These 29 T cell receptor beta chains were sequenced from one sample in a study of beta chain features in type 1 diabetes. Reverse transcribing all isolated RNA meant expressed TCRB transcripts were sequenced. Only in-frame clones appear in the TCRdb table, and some are missing; sequencing was by immunoSEQ multiplex PCR. The data contain 300,000 to 450,000 clones, over 10% of them singletons. These receptors' antigens are unknown. The study's findings and limits: Type 1 diabetes patients showed a moderate but significant shortening of TCRB CDR3s in all four CD4+ subsets.

Input material: naive CD4+ T cells from blood. These receptors originate from a woman in her late teens or twenties with type 1 diabetes.

This sequence joins TRBV25-1 and TRBJ1-1, with 9 positions matching TRBD1. Germline V gives CDR1 MGHDK, CDR2 SYGVNS. Unmatched junction bases numbered 6, after V lost 1 base and J lost 12 bases. CDR3 length equals 13 residues. In DNA, the CDR3 is TGTGCCAGCAGTGAATGGGGACAGGGTAAAACTTTCTTT. This translates into CASSEWGQGKTFF. The full variable domain, in which reference TRBV25-1 and TRBJ1-1 provide the parts outside the CDR3, is EADIYQTPRYLVIGTGKKITLECSQTMGHDKMYWYQQDPGMELHLIHYSYGVNSTEKGDLSSESTVSRIRTEHFPLTLESARPSHTSQYLCASSEWGQGKTFFGQGTRLTVV.

V usage is TRBV5-1 and J usage is TRBJ2-5; perhaps TRBD2 as D (6 bases). The germline V gene encodes CDR1 SGHRS and CDR2 YFSETQ. This CDR3 region has 14 residues. V lost 4 bases and J 0 bases, leaving 10 bases between the germline ends. CDR3 DNA sequence: TGCGCCAGCAGCATTCGACTAGACCAAGAGACCCAGTACTTC. It is translated as CASSIRLDQETQYF. Combining the CDR3 with reference TRBV5-1 and TRBJ2-5 gives the whole variable domain KAGVTQTPRYLIKTRGQQVTLSCSPISGHRSVSWYQQTPGQGLQFLFEYFSETQRNKGNFPGRFSGRQFSNSRSEMNVSTLELGDSALYLCASSIRLDQETQYFGPGTRLLVL.

The CDR3 reads CASSGLAGRDRETQYF. CDR3 DNA: TGTGCCAGTAGCGGACTAGCGGGCCGGGATAGGGAGACCCAGTACTTC. V usage is TRBV19 and J usage is TRBJ2-5, with 11 nucleotides matching TRBD2. The CDR3 is 16 amino acids. The trim removed 6 bases at V and 5 bases at J, leaving 11 bases unmatched. CDR1 and CDR2 from the germline V gene are LNHDA and SQIVND (reference sequence).

This clone turned up a few times. The chain carries TRBV6-5 and TRBJ1-1; D is uncertain. V dropped 5 bases and J dropped 5 bases, with 9 bases sitting between them. CDR1 MNHEY and CDR2 SVGAGI come from the germline V gene. The CDR3 has 12 amino acids. The CDR3 loop reads CASSRGGTEAFF. Written as DNA, the CDR3 is TGTGCCAGCAGTCGCGGAGGGACTGAAGCTTTCTTT.

The gene calls are TRBV1 and TRBJ2-3; TRBD2, the table's D call, lacks a check against the DNA. TRBV1 is deemed a pseudogene. This CDR3 spans 17 amino acids. The CDR3 is CTSSQDLRAPHTDTQYF. As DNA, the CDR3 is TGCACCAGCAGCCAAGACTTGCGGGCCCCACACACAGATACGCAGTATTTT.

There are a few counts of this clone. The chain combines TRBV28 with TRBJ2-5, with 10 bases matching TRBD1. This CDR3 is built from 15 residues. Trimming removed 5 bases from V and 5 bases from J; junction bases left unmatched: 8. From germline, CDR1 is MDHEN and CDR2 SYDVKM. In DNA form, the CDR3 reads TGTGCCAGCAGTCTCCCGGGACAGGGGAGGGAGACCCAGTACTTC. Protein: CASSLPGQGRETQYF.

This clone was recorded a few times. The rearrangement uses TRBV5-1 and TRBJ2-7; 7 bases fit TRBD1. The length of the CDR3 is 14 residues. The ends lost 6 bases at V and 7 bases at J; junction bases unmatched: 13. Germline V CDR1 and CDR2: SGHRS, YFSETQ. The CDR3 reads CASKGEQGPGEQYF. The DNA of the CDR3 is TGCGCCAGCAAAGGTGAACAGGGGCCGGGGGAGCAGTACTTC. Filled out from reference TRBV5-1 and TRBJ2-7, the complete variable domain reads KAGVTQTPRYLIKTRGQQVTLSCSPISGHRSVSWYQQTPGQGLQFLFEYFSETQRNKGNFPGRFSGRQFSNSRSEMNVSTLELGDSALYLCASKGEQGPGEQYFGPGTRLTVT.

This clone was recorded once. The chain uses TRBV19 and TRBJ2-7, with D tentatively TRBD1 (6 bases). The germline V and J ends were trimmed by 4 bases and 3 bases, with 10 bases remaining between them. Germline CDR1 and CDR2: LNHDA and SQIVND (reference sequence). CDR3 size: 13 residues. The CDR3 here is CASSRDTLYEQYF. The CDR3 nucleotides are TGTGCCAGTAGTAGGGACACCCTCTACGAGCAGTACTTC.

This clone was seen more than once but under ten times. The gene calls are TRBV7-2 and TRBJ2-3; no reliable D call. Germline lookup yields CDR1 SGHTA and CDR2 FQGNSA. The V end lost 0 bases, the J end lost 2 bases, and 6 bases lay between the germline ends. The CDR3 runs 14 residues. CDR3 amino acids: CASSLAPLTDTQYF. In DNA, the CDR3 is TGTGCCAGCAGCTTAGCGCCACTCACAGATACGCAGTATTTT.

This clone was counted between two and nine times. The chain joins TRBV5-1 to TRBJ1-5; TRBD1 agrees at 12 bases. The junction had 4 bases not matched to a gene; V was cut back by 4 bases and J by 2 bases. Germline CDR1 reads SGHRS; CDR2 reads YFSETQ. CDR3 length equals 16 residues. The CDR3: CASSPGQGAGNQPQHF. CDR3 bases: TGCGCCAGCAGCCCGGGACAGGGGGCAGGCAATCAGCCCCAGCATTTT.

This clone was seen only a few times. The CDR3: CASSGYSRRGYTF. The CDR3 region has the DNA TGTGCCAGCAGCGGGTACAGCCGCCGGGGCTACACCTTC. This chain links TRBV5-4 with TRBJ1-2; D gene ambiguous. Trimming left V 4 bases short and J 8 bases short, with 15 bases between. Germline V CDR1 and CDR2: SGHNT, YYREEE (reference sequence). This CDR3 has 13 residues.

This clone was seen a few times. The V and J genes are TRBV10-3 and TRBJ2-3; 10 nucleotides align to TRBD2. V lost 7 bases to trimming and J lost 0 bases; unmatched junction nucleotides: 1. Germline CDR1 ENHRY, CDR2 SYGVKD. The CDR3 is 14 residues long. Here the CDR3 reads CAITSGRSTDTQYF. The CDR3 DNA reads TGTGCCATCACTAGCGGGAGAAGCACAGATACGCAGTATTTT.

This clone was detected a few times. The chain is built from TRBV25-1 and TRBJ2-6; a possible D gene is TRBD1 (5 bases). CDR1 and CDR2 from the germline V gene are MGHDK and SYGVNS. V was cut by 11 bases and J by 0 bases, with 8 bases left in between. This CDR3 spans 13 amino acids. For the CDR3, the DNA is TGTGCCGGGGCCCACTCTGGGGCCAACGTCCTGACTTTC. Amino acid sequence: CAGAHSGANVLTF.

The chain is built from TRBV29-1 and TRBJ1-1; D is uncertain. Trimming stripped 2 bases from V and 4 bases from J, with 17 bases between. Germline CDR1 SQVTM, CDR2 ANQGSEA. There are 15 residues in the CDR3. CDR3 sequence: CSVEFRSRFRTEAFF. The CDR3 DNA sequence: TGCAGCGTTGAATTTCGATCCAGATTTCGCACTGAAGCTTTCTTT.

This clone was picked up a small number of times. The rearrangement joins TRBV7-9 to TRBJ1-2; 7 nucleotides agree with TRBD1. Germline CDR1 SEHNR, CDR2 FQNEAQ (reference sequence). The CDR3 is 14 residues long. Trimming removed 0 bases from V and 3 bases from J; junction bases left unmatched: 1. The CDR3 DNA is TGTGCCAGCAGCTTAGCCGGGACAGACTATGGCTACACCTTC. Protein: CASSLAGTDYGYTF.

This clone was found a few times. The chain employs TRBV5-4 and TRBJ2-3; weak D call: TRBD2 (5 bases). The CDR3 sequence is 16 residues long. Trimming removed 2 bases at V and 2 bases at J, with 15 bases between. Germline values: CDR1 SGHNT, CDR2 YYREEE (reference sequence). This chain's CDR3 is CASSFLLVGVTDTQYF. The CDR3 DNA is TGTGCCAGCAGCTTCCTGCTAGTCGGGGTCACAGATACGCAGTATTTT.

This clone occurred a few times. The CDR3 is CASSPRTGLEGQYF. The CDR3 region has the DNA TGTGCCAGCAGTCCCCGGACAGGTCTAGAGGGGCAGTACTTC. The rearrangement uses TRBV27 and TRBJ2-7; 7 bases align to TRBD1. The germline CDR1 and CDR2 sequences are MNHEY and SMNVEV (reference sequence). The CDR3 has 14 amino acids. The J segment lost 9 bases and the V segment lost 5 bases, leaving 13 bases of the junction unmatched.

This clone turned up a few times. The chain has TRBV7-2 and TRBJ2-7; D is ambiguous. The CDR3 is 14 amino acids. Deletions cut 5 bases from V and 3 bases from J, with 14 bases between. From germline, CDR1 is SGHTA and CDR2 FQGNSA. The CDR3 DNA reads as TGTGCCAGCAGCCCTACGCCCCTTTACTACGAGCAGTACTTC. Translated, it gives CASSPTPLYYEQYF.

This clone has more than one count but fewer than ten. The rearrangement joins TRBV2 to TRBJ2-2, with D tentatively TRBD2 (6 bases). The CDR3 runs 12 residues. The V end was cut by 7 bases, the J end by 5 bases, with 8 bases between. Germline CDR1 and CDR2: SNHLY and FYNNEI. The CDR3 loop reads CASTGGTGELFF. Here the CDR3 DNA reads TGTGCCAGCACCGGAGGGACCGGGGAGCTGTTTTTT.

This clone came up a few times. CDR3 sequence: CASRWGDSNQPQHF. The DNA of the CDR3 is TGTGCCTCCCGATGGGGGGATAGCAATCAGCCCCAGCATTTT. The chain joins TRBV30 to TRBJ1-5, with a tentative D call TRBD1 (5 bases). The CDR3 extends over 14 amino acids. Trimming took off 7 bases at V and 0 bases at J, with 13 bases between the two ends. Per germline, CDR1 GTSNPN and CDR2 SVGIG (reference sequence).

This clone turned up a few times. V and J are TRBV19 and TRBJ2-2; TRBD1 might be the D (6 bases). Germline V gene lookup returns CDR1 LNHDA and CDR2 SQIVND (reference sequence). Trimming pared 10 bases from V and 5 bases from J, leaving 20 bases between. This CDR3 region has 15 residues. CDR3 protein: CATLKVAGVTGELFF. CDR3 in DNA: TGTGCCACCTTGAAAGTGGCAGGGGTTACCGGGGAGCTGTTTTTT.

This clone was counted a few times. The same CDR3 also results from other DNA sequences found in this sample. This chain links TRBV9 with TRBJ2-3; the D gene is possibly TRBD2 (5 bases). This CDR3 has 12 residues. V dropped 0 bases and J dropped 6 bases, with 5 bases sitting between them. Germline V gene lookup returns CDR1 SGDLS and CDR2 YYNGEE. In DNA form, the CDR3 reads TGTGCCAGCAGCGTAGAGCGGGATACGCAGTATTTT. The encoded protein is CASSVERDTQYF.

The sample holds a few counts of this clone. The V and J genes are TRBV14 and TRBJ2-7; TRBD2 matches 12 bases. Per germline, CDR1 SGHDN and CDR2 FVKESK. The trim removed 2 bases at V and 6 bases at J, leaving 5 bases unmatched. The CDR3 spans 15 residues. This chain's CDR3 is CASSQRLAGVREQYF. The CDR3 DNA reads TGTGCCAGCAGCCAAAGACTAGCGGGAGTTCGCGAGCAGTACTTC.

The chain links TRBV2 to TRBJ2-1; the D gene is possibly TRBD1 (6 bases). Trimming removed 11 bases at V and 15 bases at J, with 14 bases between. CDR3 length: 9 residues. CDR1 and CDR2 (germline): SNHLY, FYNNEI. CDR3 sequence: CAGGQPLFF. CDR3 nucleotides: TGTGCCGGAGGACAGCCCCTGTTCTTC. The variable domain in full, completed from reference TRBV2 and TRBJ2-1, reads EPEVTQTPSHQVTQMGQEVILRCVPISNHLYFYWYRQILGQKVEFLVSFYNNEISEKSEIFDDQFSVERPDGSNFTLKIRSTKLEDSAMYFCAGGQPLFFGPGTRLTVL.

The gene calls are TRBV7-9 and TRBJ2-6; D remains ambiguous. Trimming took 3 bases from V and 2 from J, leaving 14 bases between them. Looked up from germline, CDR1 is SEHNR and CDR2 is FQNEAQ (reference sequence). This CDR3 is 17 amino acids long. CDR3 sequence: CASSFRSLGAGANVLTF. The CDR3 coding sequence is TGTGCCAGCAGCTTTCGGTCGCTCGGAGCTGGGGCCAACGTCCTGACTTTC.

In this sample, this clone turned up a few times. V and J are TRBV30 and TRBJ2-7, with 7 nucleotides matching TRBD2. The CDR3 extends over 14 amino acids. The ends lost 0 bases at V and 2 bases at J; junction bases unmatched: 4. Germline V CDR1 and CDR2: GTSNPN, SVGIG (reference sequence). CDR3 in amino acids: CAWSVGAGAYEQYF. The CDR3 DNA follows: TGTGCCTGGAGTGTCGGGGCGGGAGCCTACGAGCAGTACTTC.

This clone was picked up many times. The chain carries TRBV13 and TRBJ1-6; 10 nucleotides match TRBD1. The CDR3 is made up of 15 amino acids. V lost 5 bases, J lost 10 bases, and 8 bases stayed unmatched. CDR1 is PRHDT and CDR2 is FYEKMQ in the germline V gene (reference sequence). As DNA, the CDR3 is TGTGCCAGCAGCGAAGACAGGGGGCCGTACTCACCCCTCCACTTT. This encodes CASSEDRGPYSPLHF.

In this sample, this clone turned up a few times. V gene TRBV6-5 combines with J gene TRBJ2-1; D is perhaps TRBD2 (6 bases). Trimming took 7 bases from V and 8 from J, leaving 15 bases between them. Per germline, CDR1 MNHEY and CDR2 SVGAGI. The CDR3 contains 13 residues. The CDR3 region has the DNA TGTGCCAGCATCCTTCCCGGGACTGATGAGCAGTTCTTC. It is translated as CASILPGTDEQFF.

The genes are TRBV7-9 and TRBJ2-7; D gene uncertain. Germline V gives CDR1 SEHNR, CDR2 FQNEAQ (reference sequence). Deletions cut 5 bases from V and 0 bases from J, with 5 bases between. The CDR3 runs to 12 residues. The CDR3 protein is CASSLISYEQYF. The CDR3 nucleotides read TGTGCCAGCAGCCTAATCTCCTACGAGCAGTACTTC.